This T cell receptor beta chain was observed in a study of T cell repertoires in cytomegalovirus infection. As for the study in general: It was the public TCR beta signatures that indicated both CMV infection and matching HLA type.

This CDR3 comprises 14 residues. The V end lost 1 base, the J end lost 1 base, and 10 bases lay between the germline ends. Per germline, CDR1 DFQATT and CDR2 SNEGSKA (reference sequence). Concerning this clonotype itself: Antigen unknown.

TCRdb independently ran MiXCR on the reads; one entry per CDR3 protein. The data contain 750,000 to 950,000 distinct CDR3 sequences, around 29% of them singletons. The V and J genes are TRBV20-1 and TRBJ1-1; D is perhaps TRBD1 (5 bases). Sequenced material: cultured CD8+ T cells from PBMCs, taken from culture after CMV antigen stimulation. The receptor comes from a human donor in good health (CMV status not recorded). Some clones in this sample may be carry-over from other donors' samples. CDR3 loop: CSARGPGPNTEAFF. CDR3 nucleotides: TGCAGTGCTAGAGGTCCGGGGCCGAACACTGAAGCTTTCTTT.